The 20 T cell receptor beta chains given below trace back to one sample, sequenced in a study of blood T cell repertoires in COVID-19. Method: immunoSEQ multiplex PCR; TCRdb's copy keeps in-frame clones and lacks some. Of 170,000 or so clones in the sample, 87% were seen once. Sequenced sample: peripheral blood. The origin of the receptors is a woman aged 18-29 years who had recovered from COVID-19.

This chain connects TRBV4-1 to TRBJ1-2; D might be TRBD1 (5 bases). The germline CDR1 and CDR2 sequences are MGHRA and YSYEKL. V lost 3 bases and J lost 5, with 19 bases in between. CDR3 length: 16 residues. The CDR3 nucleotides are TGCGCCAGCAGCCAGGGGGGGGACCGGTCTGGGTATGGCTACACCTTC. This sequence encodes CASSQGGDRSGYGYTF.

The chain has TRBV30 and TRBJ2-5; 7 bases match TRBD1. V dropped 8 bases and J dropped 6; count of bases not matched to a gene: 6. From germline, CDR1 is GTSNPN and CDR2 SVGIG (reference sequence). CDR3 length: 11 residues. The CDR3 bases are TGTGCCCAGGACAGGTCAAAGACCCAGTACTTC. Translation gives CAQDRSKTQYF.

This chain joins TRBV2 and TRBJ1-3; the D gene is possibly TRBD1 (5 bases). CDR3 length: 15 residues. Germline CDR1 SNHLY, CDR2 FYNNEI. Trimming left V 6 bases short and J 2 bases short, with 14 bases between. Here the CDR3 reads CASSVRQIPGNTIYF. The CDR3 DNA is TGTGCCAGCAGCGTAAGACAGATCCCTGGAAACACCATATATTTT.

This rearrangement joins TRBV5-4 to TRBJ2-2; 7 bases are shared with TRBD1. Losses at the gene ends were 2 bases for V and 4 bases for J; bases not matched to a gene: 5. CDR1 and CDR2 from the germline V gene are SGHNT and YYREEE (reference sequence). The CDR3 loop spans 15 amino acids. DNA of the CDR3: TGTGCCAGCAGCTTTTGGACAGGTCTCACCGGGGAGCTGTTTTTT. It codes for CASSFWTGLTGELFF. Combining the CDR3 with reference TRBV5-4 and TRBJ2-2 gives the whole variable domain ETGVTQSPTHLIKTRGQQVTLRCSSQSGHNTVSWYQQALGQGPQFIFQYYREEENGRGNFPPRFSGLQFPNYSSELNVNALELDDSALYLCASSFWTGLTGELFFGEGSRLTVL.

The rearrangement links TRBV19 to TRBJ2-2; perhaps TRBD2 as D (6 bases). Germline CDR1 is LNHDA and CDR2 is SQIVND (reference sequence). The CDR3 is made up of 12 amino acids. Trimming pared 8 bases from V and 3 bases from J, leaving 7 bases between. The CDR3 bases are TGTGCCAGTTCGGGGGACACCGGGGAGCTGTTTTTT. Amino acid sequence: CASSGDTGELFF.

This sequence joins TRBV27 and TRBJ1-1, with D uncertain. The germline V gene has CDR1 MNHEY and CDR2 SMNVEV (reference sequence). Trimming took 4 bases from V and 4 from J, leaving 13 bases between them. This CDR3 region has 14 residues. In DNA form, the CDR3 reads TGTGCCAGCAGTTCTTATGAGGGCGGCACTGAAGCTTTCTTT. Protein: CASSSYEGGTEAFF.

This CDR3 is CASSFDSNYGYTF. DNA for the CDR3: TGTGCCAGCAGTTTCGACAGCAACTATGGCTACACCTTC. The V call is TRBV12-3 or TRBV12-4, the J call TRBJ1-2; maybe TRBD1 (5 bases). This CDR3 spans 13 amino acids. V was shortened by 3 bases and J by 2 bases, with 7 bases between the two germline ends.

This clone was detected only a few times. The chain combines TRBV11-1 with TRBJ2-1, with a tentative D call TRBD2 (5 bases). Per the germline V gene, CDR1 is SGHAT and CDR2 is FQDESV (reference sequence). The CDR3 runs to 13 residues. V lost 2 bases, J lost 9 bases, and 11 bases lay in between. In DNA, the CDR3 is TGTGCCAGCAGCTTAAGGAGCGGCGGTGAGCAGTTCTTC. This gives the protein CASSLRSGGEQFF. The full variable domain, completed using reference TRBV11-1 and TRBJ2-1, is EAEVAQSPRYKITEKSQAVAFWCDPISGHATLYWYRQILGQGPELLVQFQDESVVDDSQLPKDRFSAERLKGVDSTLKIQPAELGDSAMYLCASSLRSGGEQFFGPGTRLTVL.

Note on this clone: The sample holds other DNA sequences that translate to the same CDR3. V gene TRBV19 combines with J gene TRBJ2-1; D gene unclear. The CDR3 is 13 amino acids. From germline, CDR1 is LNHDA and CDR2 SQIVND (reference sequence). V lost 3 bases and J lost 3, with 6 bases in between. The CDR3 here is CASSIGVYNEQFF. The CDR3 region has the DNA TGTGCCAGTAGTATCGGTGTCTACAATGAGCAGTTCTTC.

The gene calls are TRBV5-8 and TRBJ2-7, with 7 bases identical to TRBD1. This CDR3 region has 14 residues. Germline values: CDR1 SGHTS, CDR2 YDEGEE. V was clipped by 0 bases and J by 2 bases; unmatched bases: 2. CDR3 sequence reads: CASSLATGTYEQYV. The CDR3 coding sequence is TGTGCCAGCAGCTTGGCGACAGGGACCTACGAGCAGTACGTC.

The rearrangement joins TRBV6-5 to TRBJ2-5; 8 bases are a match to TRBD2. CDR1 and CDR2 from the germline V gene are MNHEY and SVGAGI. J lost 5 bases, V lost 2 bases, and 7 bases had no gene match. This CDR3 is built from 15 residues. The CDR3 DNA follows: TGTGCCAGCAGTTACCGGGGTAGCGGGGTGGAGACCCAGTACTTC. Its translation is CASSYRGSGVETQYF.

The gene calls are TRBV4-3 and TRBJ2-1; 10 bases align to TRBD2. The CDR3 totals 16 residues. Germline V CDR1 and CDR2: LGHNA, YSLEER. V lost 4 bases, J lost 1 base, and 4 bases stayed unmatched. CDR3 sequence (DNA): TGCGCCAGCAGCCCCCTAGCGGGAGTGTCCTACAATGAGCAGTTCTTC. Protein sequence: CASSPLAGVSYNEQFF.

DNA for the CDR3: TGCGCCAGCAGCCCGGGACAGACCTATAATTCACCCCTCCACTTT. Its translation: CASSPGQTYNSPLHF. The V call is TRBV5-1, the J call TRBJ1-6, with 7 bases lining up with TRBD1. V was pared by 4 bases and J by 2 bases, with 3 bases of the junction left unmatched. CDR3 size: 15 residues. Germline values: CDR1 SGHRS, CDR2 YFSETQ.

CDR3 sequence: CASSNGMNSPLHF. The CDR3 DNA is TGTGCCAGCAGCAATGGCATGAATTCACCCCTCCACTTT. The genes are TRBV27 and TRBJ1-6; D gene unclear. V lost 6 bases, J lost 7 bases, and 10 bases lay in between. The CDR3 totals 13 residues. From germline, CDR1 is MNHEY and CDR2 SMNVEV (reference sequence).

This chain links TRBV18 with TRBJ2-7, with D possibly TRBD1 on 6 matching bases. The V gene's germline CDR1 is KGHSH and CDR2 LQKENI. V was pared by 4 bases and J by 6 bases, with 10 bases between. The CDR3 totals 12 residues. Here the CDR3 DNA reads TGTGCCAGCTCACGCACAGGGCTCGAGCAGTACTTC. Residues: CASSRTGLEQYF.

The V and J genes are TRBV2 and TRBJ2-6; TRBD1 agrees at 7 bases. The J segment lost 0 bases and the V segment lost 6 bases, leaving 5 bases of the junction unmatched. Germline lookup yields CDR1 SNHLY and CDR2 FYNNEI. The CDR3 is made up of 16 amino acids. The CDR3 protein is CASSPGQLSGANVLTF. For the CDR3, the DNA is TGTGCCAGCAGCCCGGGACAGCTCTCTGGGGCCAACGTCCTGACTTTC.

J is TRBJ2-5 and V is TRBV5-1; maybe TRBD1 (6 bases). The CDR3 has 14 amino acids. V shed 0 bases and J shed 5 bases, with 11 bases lying between them. Germline V gene data show CDR1 as SGHRS and CDR2 as YFSETQ. CDR3 nucleotides: TGCGCCAGCAGCTTGGGGGGGCCGGAGGAGACCCAGTACTTC. It yields the protein CASSLGGPEETQYF.

The chain combines TRBV29-1 with TRBJ1-5, with a possible D match to TRBD1 (5 bases). V was shortened by 5 bases and J by 0 bases, with 8 bases between the two germline ends. The CDR3 covers 13 residues. In germline, CDR1 is SQVTM, CDR2 ANQGSEA. The DNA for the CDR3 is TGCAGCGTTACAGGAGATAGCAATCAGCCCCAGCATTTT. Protein product: CSVTGDSNQPQHF. Combining the CDR3 with reference TRBV29-1 and TRBJ1-5 gives the whole variable domain SAVISQKPSRDICQRGTSLTIQCQVDSQVTMMFWYRQQPGQSLTLIATANQGSEATYESGFVIDKFPISRPNLTFSTLTVSNMSPEDSSIYLCSVTGDSNQPQHFGDGTRLSIL.

The sample holds a few counts of this clone. The V call is TRBV15, the J call TRBJ2-1; 7 bases are a match to TRBD2. The CDR3 is 15 residues long. Per germline, CDR1 LNHNV and CDR2 YYDKDF (reference sequence). J was trimmed by 7 bases and V by 3 bases; bases with no gene match: 9. The CDR3 DNA reads TGTGCCACCAGCAGGAGGGGCGGGACTACGAATGAGCAGTTCTTC. As protein: CATSRRGGTTNEQFF. Together with reference TRBV15 and TRBJ2-1, the CDR3 gives the full variable domain: DAMVIQNPRYQVTQFGKPVTLSCSQTLNHNVMYWYQQKSSQAPKLLFHYYDKDFNNEADTPDNFQSRRPNTSFCFLDIRSPGLGDTAMYLCATSRRGGTTNEQFFGPGTRLTVL.

CDR3 protein: CASSLSGGAYNEQFF. The CDR3 DNA is TGTGCCAGCAGCTTGAGCGGGGGGGCCTACAATGAGCAGTTCTTC. The rearrangement joins TRBV11-2 to TRBJ2-1; 10 bases agree with TRBD2. The CDR3 has 15 amino acids. Germline CDR1 is SGHAT and CDR2 is FQNNGV. V dropped 3 bases and J dropped 2; count of bases not matched to a gene: 1.